This note documents a single T cell receptor (beta chain) sequence. Its specificity is not known. The source of the sample is a study of multiple sclerosis patients with progressive multifocal leukoencephalopathy. Losses at the gene ends were 5 bases for V and 0 bases for J; bases not matched to a gene: 3. CDR1 is MDHEN and CDR2 is SYDVKM in the germline V gene. The CDR3 loop spans 15 amino acids. Overall study findings and caveats: Expanded clones at PML onset predated and persisted through natalizumab therapy.

The sample's time point: around six months of natalizumab therapy. Profiling relied on immunoSEQ multiplex PCR, and the TCRdb table lists in-frame clones only, not all of them. Among 25,000 to 35,000 clones listed, roughly 89% were seen once. The TCR originated in a human donor with multiple sclerosis. The chain has TRBV28 and TRBJ2-1, with 8 bases aligning to TRBD1. This specimen consisted of PBMCs, obtained from a patient treated with natalizumab. The CDR3 spells CASSVQGASYNEQFF. The CDR3 region has the DNA TGTGCCAGCAGTGTCCAGGGGGCCTCCTACAATGAGCAGTTCTTC.